This T cell receptor beta chain stems from a study of prognosis after radiotherapy for stage I lung cancer. Germline lookup yields CDR1 SNHLY and CDR2 FYNNEI. This CDR3 has 15 residues. A note on this clonotype: The likely explanation is a read error, given a far larger clone one base away.

Starting from genomic DNA, TCR beta CDR3 was amplified through two-round multiplex PCR. Individual primers that were specific to each TRBV and TRBJ gene served in first-round PCR. From the multiplex PCR reads, TCRdb called clonotypes with MiXCR, one entry per CDR3 protein. The table lists around 26,000 distinct CDR3 sequences, roughly 46% of them singletons. This rearrangement joins TRBV2 to TRBJ2-7; maybe TRBD2 (5 bases). The J call may be wrong; the DNA end is better matched by TRBJ2-3. The clonotype originates from a donor over 45 with non-small cell lung cancer. The source was PBMCs, collected before or after stereotactic body radiation therapy (not recorded which). The CDR3 DNA reads TGTGCCAGCAGTGACCCTAGCCCAGTAGCAGATACGCAGTATTTT. Protein sequence: CASSDPSPVADTQYF.